The 24 T cell receptor beta chains given below trace back to one sample, sequenced in a study of shared clonotypes between healthy human individuals. Sequencing was performed with immunoSEQ multiplex PCR; in TCRdb, only in-frame clones are kept and a portion is missing. The data contain 700,000 to 950,000 clones, approximately 96% of them singletons. Terminally differentiated effector memory CD45RA+ cells were excluded from the naive CD8 cells, which were CD45RO-negative and positively selected for CCR7. Sequencing input: naive CD8+ T cells sorted from blood. Receptors originate from a man aged 25 to 40 in good health.

The chain combines TRBV7-2 with TRBJ2-7; D is undetermined. Trimming pared 5 bases from V and 5 bases from J, leaving 13 bases between. Germline assignment: CDR1 SGHTA and CDR2 FQGNSA. The CDR3 contains 13 residues. The CDR3 loop reads CASSLYLGHEQYF. CDR3 DNA sequence: TGTGCCAGCAGCCTATACCTAGGGCACGAGCAGTACTTC.

Concerning this clone itself: The sample contains more than one DNA sequence encoding this CDR3. The gene calls are TRBV27 and TRBJ2-1; D uncertain. V lost 5 bases, J lost 1 base, and 6 bases lay in between. The CDR3 is 13 residues long. Germline CDR1 is MNHEY and CDR2 is SMNVEV (reference sequence). The CDR3 coding sequence is TGTGCCAGCAGTCCAGGATCCTACAATGAGCAGTTCTTC. It translates to CASSPGSYNEQFF.

The gene calls are TRBV29-1 and TRBJ1-2; D unclear. This CDR3 is 11 amino acids long. The V gene's germline CDR1 is SQVTM and CDR2 ANQGSEA. The V end lost 2 bases, the J end lost 4 bases, and 5 bases lay between the germline ends. The DNA of the CDR3 is TGCAGCGTTGAATACATCTATGGCTACACCTTC. It specifies CSVEYIYGYTF.

V is TRBV9 and J is TRBJ1-4; D is possibly TRBD1 (5 bases). The CDR3 contains 15 residues. Germline CDR1 reads SGDLS; CDR2 reads YYNGEE. The V gene lost 0 bases and the J gene lost 8 bases, with 14 bases spanning the gap. This CDR3 reads CASSVGAGMGEKLFF. DNA for the CDR3: TGTGCCAGCAGCGTAGGGGCAGGGATGGGAGAAAAACTGTTTTTT.

Remarks on this clone: Other DNA sequences in this specimen translate into the identical CDR3. The V and J genes are TRBV6-6 and TRBJ2-7, with D hard to call. The germline gives CDR1 MNHNY, CDR2 SVGAGI (reference sequence). CDR3 length equals 12 residues. V shed 0 bases and J shed 2 bases, with 2 bases lying between them. CDR3: CASSYSPYEQYF. CDR3 DNA: TGTGCCAGCAGTTACTCCCCCTACGAGCAGTACTTC.

The chain couples TRBV6-5 to TRBJ2-7, with TRBD1 matching 10 bases. J was trimmed by 5 bases and V by 2 bases; bases with no gene match: 9. In germline, CDR1 is MNHEY, CDR2 SVGAGI. CDR3 length: 16 residues. This chain's CDR3 is CASSYGTGVVYNEQYF. CDR3 nucleotide sequence: TGTGCCAGCAGTTACGGGACAGGGGTGGTTTATAACGAGCAGTACTTC.

The V and J genes are TRBV15 and TRBJ2-1, with no clear D. Germline V gene sequence: CDR1 LNHNV, CDR2 YYDKDF (reference sequence). CDR3 length equals 14 residues. The V end lost 1 base, the J end lost 5 bases, and 9 bases lay between the germline ends. CDR3 sequence reads: CATSRVAVNNEQFF. The CDR3 DNA is TGTGCCACCAGCAGAGTGGCGGTTAACAATGAGCAGTTCTTC.

V usage is TRBV9 and J usage is TRBJ2-6, with 7 bases identical to TRBD1. CDR1 SGDLS and CDR2 YYNGEE come from the germline V gene. V shed 3 bases, J shed 0 bases, and the junction held 3 bases outside the gene matches. The CDR3 is made up of 16 amino acids. CDR3 in amino acids: CASSATGASGANVLTF. The CDR3, as DNA: TGTGCCAGCAGCGCAACAGGGGCCTCTGGGGCCAACGTCCTGACTTTC. The entire variable domain, with the rest obtained from reference TRBV9 and TRBJ2-6, is as follows: DSGVTQTPKHLITATGQRVTLRCSPRSGDLSVYWYQQSLDQGLQFLIQYYNGEERAKGNILERFSAQQFPDLHSELNLSSLELGDSALYFCASSATGASGANVLTFGAGSRLTVL.

The rearrangement uses TRBV4-3 and TRBJ1-1; a weak D match, TRBD1 (5 bases). The CDR3 is made up of 15 amino acids. V gave up 0 bases and J gave up 2 bases, with 10 bases separating them. From germline, CDR1 is LGHNA and CDR2 YSLEER. CDR3 amino acids: CASSQELGANTEAFF. For the CDR3, the DNA is TGCGCCAGCAGCCAAGAGCTTGGGGCAAACACTGAAGCTTTCTTT.

This clone was observed a few times. The chain joins TRBV2 to TRBJ2-3; D possibly corresponds to TRBD1 (6 bases). CDR1 is SNHLY, CDR2 FYNNEI, per germline. Trimming stripped 6 bases from V and 10 bases from J, with 14 bases between. The CDR3 totals 12 residues. CDR3 DNA sequence: TGTGCCAGCAGGCCAAACAGGGATTCGCAGTATTTT. Amino acid sequence: CASRPNRDSQYF.

The chain couples TRBV5-8 to TRBJ2-2, with 9 bases identical to TRBD1. The V segment lost 4 bases and the J segment 3 bases; nucleotides outside the gene matches: 13. Germline V gene sequence: CDR1 SGHTS, CDR2 YDEGEE. This CDR3 has 18 residues. The CDR3 region has the DNA TGTGCCAGCAGCCCACGGACCCGGACAGGGGAGGACACCGGGGAGCTGTTTTTT. Encoded protein: CASSPRTRTGEDTGELFF.

The chain joins TRBV7-8 to TRBJ2-7; D is uncertain. CDR1 is SGHVS, CDR2 FQNEAQ, per germline. With 5 bases removed from V and 3 bases from J, the gap between germline ends came to 11 bases. The CDR3 totals 13 residues. This CDR3 is CASSAAIGYEQYF. In nucleotides, the CDR3 is TGTGCCAGCAGCGCTGCTATCGGCTACGAGCAGTACTTC.

This clone has a single count. The chain recombines TRBV5-1 with TRBJ2-7; 11 nucleotides agree with TRBD2. This CDR3 comprises 15 residues. Unmatched junction bases numbered 5, after V lost 4 bases and J lost 2 bases. The germline gives CDR1 SGHRS, CDR2 YFSETQ. The CDR3 reads CASSITSGSPYEQYF. DNA for the CDR3: TGCGCCAGCAGCATTACTAGCGGGAGTCCCTACGAGCAGTACTTC.

The rearrangement links TRBV7-9 to TRBJ1-2; D is unclear. Germline CDR1 is SEHNR and CDR2 is FQNEAQ (reference sequence). The CDR3 has 14 amino acids. Trimming stripped 1 base from V and 5 bases from J, with 11 bases between. The CDR3 spells CASSLVLGNYGYTF. The CDR3 DNA sequence: TGTGCCAGCAGCTTAGTTTTGGGAAATTATGGCTACACCTTC.

V gene TRBV15 combines with J gene TRBJ2-1, with D possibly being TRBD2 (5 bases). The CDR3 sequence is 16 residues long. The germline V and J ends were trimmed by 3 bases and 0 bases, with 12 bases remaining between them. Germline V gene sequence: CDR1 LNHNV, CDR2 YYDKDF (reference sequence). The CDR3 spells CATSSLVGSSYNEQFF. Here the CDR3 DNA reads TGTGCCACCAGCAGCTTAGTGGGGAGCTCCTACAATGAGCAGTTCTTC.

CDR3 in DNA: TGTGCCAGCAGTTTGGTGGGCCATGGGAATGAGCAGTTCTTC. Amino acid sequence: CASSLVGHGNEQFF. The chain is built from TRBV27 and TRBJ2-1; no reliable D call. Germline lookup yields CDR1 MNHEY and CDR2 SMNVEV (reference sequence). The CDR3 consists of 14 residues. Trimming removed 3 bases from V and 7 bases from J, with 13 bases in between.

The chain has TRBV29-1 and TRBJ2-2; D tentatively reads TRBD1 or TRBD2 (6 bases each). Trimming pared 4 bases from V and 2 bases from J, leaving 11 bases between. CDR3 size: 14 residues. Germline CDR1 SQVTM, CDR2 ANQGSEA. The CDR3 sequence is CSVGRGLNTGELFF. For the CDR3, the DNA is TGCAGCGTTGGCCGGGGGCTTAACACCGGGGAGCTGTTTTTT.

The count of this clone is one. The V call is TRBV13, the J call TRBJ2-7; 11 bases are a match to TRBD2. CDR1 and CDR2 (germline): PRHDT, FYEKMQ (reference sequence). This CDR3 region has 16 residues. The V and J ends lost 0 bases and 3 bases, in that order; junction bases with no gene match: 4. CDR3 nucleotide sequence: TGTGCCAGCAGCTTAGGAGGTAGCGGGAGGGTCTACGAGCAGTACTTC. It codes for CASSLGGSGRVYEQYF.

V gene TRBV5-5 combines with J gene TRBJ1-2, with a tentative D call TRBD1 (5 bases). V was pared by 5 bases and J by 4 bases, with 18 bases between. Germline CDR1 SGHKS, CDR2 YYEKEE (reference sequence). The CDR3 consists of 15 residues. CDR3 coding DNA: TGTGCCAGCAGTTCTGAAATACAGGTTTTCTATGGCTACACCTTC. Translation gives CASSSEIQVFYGYTF.

The chain is built from TRBV27 and TRBJ2-7; maybe TRBD1 (5 bases). CDR1 is MNHEY and CDR2 is SMNVEV in the germline V gene (reference sequence). The CDR3 totals 13 residues. Trimming pared 3 bases from V and 3 bases from J, leaving 9 bases between. For the CDR3, the DNA is TGTGCCAGCAGTTTTGACAGAAACTACGAGCAGTACTTC. Its protein is CASSFDRNYEQYF.

V usage is TRBV7-3 and J usage is TRBJ2-7; no reliable D call. The CDR3 extends over 13 amino acids. Germline assignment: CDR1 SGHTA and CDR2 FQGTGA. Deletions cut 2 bases from V and 6 bases from J, with 11 bases between. The CDR3 here is CASSLGFSGEQYF. DNA of the CDR3: TGTGCCAGCAGCTTAGGCTTCTCCGGCGAGCAGTACTTC.

This clone occurred a few times. The chain links TRBV10-1 to TRBJ1-5; no clear D gene. With 0 bases removed from V and 6 bases from J, the gap between germline ends came to 3 bases. Germline V lookup: CDR1 WNHNN, CDR2 SYGVQD (reference sequence). The CDR3 loop spans 12 amino acids. The CDR3 loop reads CASSESAQPQHF. CDR3 coding DNA: TGCGCCAGCAGTGAGTCAGCTCAGCCCCAGCATTTT.

A single count supports this clone. The chain is built from TRBV7-9 and TRBJ2-1; D possibly matches TRBD1 or TRBD2 (6 bases each). The CDR3 consists of 15 residues. The germline V gene has CDR1 SEHNR and CDR2 FQNEAQ (reference sequence). V lost 3 bases and J lost 5, with 14 bases in between. This CDR3 reads CASSFGGAVNNEQFF. The DNA for the CDR3 is TGTGCCAGCAGCTTCGGGGGCGCAGTTAACAATGAGCAGTTCTTC.

CDR3 in DNA: TGTGCCAGCAGCGAGGGCGCGGGGAACACAGATACGCAGTATTTT. Its protein product is CASSEGAGNTDTQYF. This chain joins TRBV9 and TRBJ2-3; a weak D match, TRBD2 (6 bases). Germline V CDR1 and CDR2: SGDLS, YYNGEE. The CDR3 is 15 residues long. With 3 bases removed from V and 2 bases from J, the gap between germline ends came to 13 bases.